This TCR beta chain was retrieved from a study of T-cell reconstitution after alpha-beta-depleted transplantation in children. This sample's TCRbeta library carried unique molecular identifier barcodes. Via MiXCR, TCRdb re-called the PCR reads, giving one row per CDR3 protein. Among roughly 590,000 distinct CDR3 sequences listed, roughly 17% were seen once. There are 16 residues in the CDR3. The V end was cut by 0 bases, the J end by 4 bases, with 15 bases between. The germline CDR1 and CDR2 sequences are SGHRS and YFSETQ. This clonotype turned up a few times. This chain links TRBV5-1 with TRBJ2-3; tentative D call: TRBD2 (6 bases). The receptor was isolated from a human donor who donated a stem cell graft to a child with acute myeloid leukemia. This specimen consisted of PBMCs from the stem cell graft donor, obtained from the stem cell graft. The CDR3 DNA reads as TGCGCCAGCAGCTTGGTGATAAAGGAGGGAGCAGATACGCAGTATTTT. Translation gives CASSLVIKEGADTQYF.